This T cell receptor beta chain was sequenced for a study of blood T cell repertoires in COVID-19. Using immunoSEQ multiplex PCR, the repertoire was profiled, and TCRdb retains in-frame clones only, with some absent. The sample consists of about 100,000 clones, just over 90% of them appearing once. This CDR3 region has 19 residues. Germline V lookup: CDR1 SGHAT, CDR2 FQNNGV. Trimming pared 0 bases from V and 0 bases from J, leaving 17 bases between. The sequence came from a man in his forties or fifties with active COVID-19. The sequencing input was peripheral blood. This sequence joins TRBV11-2 and TRBJ1-4, with D tentatively TRBD1 (6 bases). The DNA for the CDR3 is TGTGCCAGCAGCTTAGATGGACGGACAGTAGGAGCAACTAATGAAAAACTGTTTTTT. This codes for CASSLDGRTVGATNEKLFF.